These 18 T cell receptor beta chains were sequenced from one sample in a study of PD-L1 blockade in urothelial cancer. Here immunoSEQ multiplex PCR was the method, and the copy in TCRdb shows in-frame clones only, minus some. The table records more than 85,000 clones, 90% to 95% of them present only once. The input for sequencing was PBMCs, taken around atezolizumab (anti-PD-L1) treatment. These receptors all come from a woman aged 80 or older with urothelial cancer.

CDR3 sequence: CASSPLRDRDNLVEQYF. The CDR3 nucleotides read TGTGCCAGCTCACCACTTCGGGACAGGGACAATTTGGTCGAGCAGTACTTC. The V and J genes are TRBV18 and TRBJ2-7, with 9 bases lining up with TRBD1. The V gene's germline CDR1 is KGHSH and CDR2 LQKENI. The CDR3 length is 17 residues. Trimming took 1 base from V and 6 from J; bases not matched to a gene: 13.

This clone occurred a few times. This sequence joins TRBV14 and TRBJ1-4; 7 bases match TRBD1. The CDR3 runs to 14 residues. The ends lost 0 bases at V and 7 bases at J; junction bases unmatched: 2. Germline V gene lookup returns CDR1 SGHDN and CDR2 FVKESK. The CDR3 sequence is CASSQEDRVEKLFF. The CDR3 DNA is TGTGCCAGCAGCCAAGAAGACAGGGTTGAAAAACTGTTTTTT.

This clone was recorded once. The chain uses TRBV11-3 and TRBJ2-1, with TRBD2 identical over 11 bases. J was trimmed by 9 bases and V by 5 bases; bases with no gene match: 6. The CDR3 loop spans 14 amino acids. Germline values: CDR1 SGHNT, CDR2 YENEEA. The CDR3 region has the DNA TGTGCCAGCAGCCTCATAGCGGGAGGGGGTGAGCAGTTCTTC. It encodes CASSLIAGGGEQFF.

V usage is TRBV29-1 and J usage is TRBJ1-5; maybe TRBD1 (5 bases). The germline gives CDR1 SQVTM, CDR2 ANQGSEA. Trimming shortened V by 5 bases and J by 4 bases, and 9 bases separated the two germline ends. This CDR3 comprises 12 residues. The CDR3 protein is CSVTGSNQPQHF. CDR3 nucleotide sequence: TGCAGCGTTACAGGTTCTAATCAGCCCCAGCATTTT.

The chain couples TRBV28 to TRBJ1-3, with D uncertain. V was pared by 5 bases and J by 0 bases, with 14 bases between. This CDR3 is 16 amino acids long. The germline gives CDR1 MDHEN, CDR2 SYDVKM. The CDR3 loop is CASSPRYGSSGNTIYF. CDR3 nucleotide sequence: TGTGCCAGCAGTCCCCGCTATGGGAGCTCTGGAAACACCATATATTTT.

The chain uses TRBV7-8 and TRBJ2-1; no reliable D call. The CDR3 contains 14 residues. Germline CDR1 is SGHVS and CDR2 is FQNEAQ. V was trimmed by 2 bases and J by 8 bases, leaving 13 bases between them. The CDR3: CASSLNQFNDEQFF. CDR3 nucleotide sequence: TGTGCCAGCAGCTTAAACCAGTTTAACGATGAGCAGTTCTTC.

V and J are TRBV28 and TRBJ1-3; D is ambiguous. V lost 8 bases, J lost 0 bases, and 8 bases lay in between. Per germline, CDR1 MDHEN and CDR2 SYDVKM. The CDR3 covers 13 residues. CDR3 residues: CASLQSSGNTIYF. CDR3 in DNA: TGTGCCAGCTTACAGAGCTCTGGAAACACCATATATTTT.

The rearrangement joins TRBV27 to TRBJ2-7, with 9 bases that match TRBD1. CDR1 is MNHEY, CDR2 SMNVEV, per germline (reference sequence). There are 12 residues in the CDR3. The J segment lost 5 bases and the V segment lost 4 bases, leaving 0 bases of the junction unmatched. CDR3 sequence: CASSWTGDEQYF. CDR3 in DNA: TGTGCCAGCAGTTGGACAGGGGACGAGCAGTACTTC.

V is TRBV5-1 and J is TRBJ2-1; a weak D match, TRBD2 (7 bases). This CDR3 has 16 amino acids. CDR1 is SGHRS and CDR2 is YFSETQ in the germline V gene. V shed 2 bases and J shed 1 base, with 13 bases lying between them. CDR3 sequence reads: CASSFGGGGSYNEQFF. CDR3 DNA sequence: TGCGCCAGCAGCTTTGGGGGAGGGGGATCCTACAATGAGCAGTTCTTC.

The chain links TRBV27 to TRBJ1-1; D ambiguous. The germline V gene encodes CDR1 MNHEY and CDR2 SMNVEV (reference sequence). The CDR3 is 16 amino acids. V was trimmed by 3 bases and J by 3 bases, leaving 17 bases between them. CDR3 nucleotide sequence: TGTGCCAGCAGTTTCTCGCCGGGAGGGCCGGACACTGAAGCTTTCTTT. Translation: CASSFSPGGPDTEAFF.

This chain uses TRBV11-1 with TRBJ2-7; 9 nucleotides match TRBD2. CDR3 length equals 14 residues. Germline V gene sequence: CDR1 SGHAT, CDR2 FQDESV (reference sequence). Trimming cost V 5 bases and J 1 base; bases outside gene matches: 3. In DNA form, the CDR3 reads TGTGCCAGCAGCCACGGACTAGCGTCCTACGAGCAGTACTTC. This gives the protein CASSHGLASYEQYF.

The chain employs TRBV11-2 and TRBJ2-7; D perhaps matches TRBD2 (5 bases). The CDR3 is 14 amino acids. Germline V gene data show CDR1 as SGHAT and CDR2 as FQNNGV. Trimming removed 6 bases at V and 2 bases at J, with 14 bases between. The CDR3 here is CASSPADSTYEQYF. Written as DNA, the CDR3 is TGTGCCAGCAGTCCCGCGGACTCTACCTACGAGCAGTACTTC.

The rearrangement links TRBV5-4 to TRBJ2-2; 7 nucleotides match TRBD2. CDR3 length: 17 amino acids. Germline V gene lookup returns CDR1 SGHNT and CDR2 YYREEE (reference sequence). J was trimmed by 5 bases and V by 3 bases; bases with no gene match: 13. Here the CDR3 reads CASSSTTGTKITGELFF. The CDR3 DNA is TGTGCCAGCAGCTCAACCACCGGGACTAAGATTACCGGGGAGCTGTTTTTT.

The chain links TRBV13 to TRBJ2-7, with 13 bases fitting TRBD2. Germline CDR1 PRHDT, CDR2 FYEKMQ (reference sequence). Unmatched junction bases numbered 10, after V lost 5 bases and J lost 6 bases. The CDR3 spans 16 residues. Here the CDR3 DNA reads TGTGCCAGCAGCGCCCGAGGGACTAGCGGGATTCGCGAGCAGTACTTC. This codes for CASSARGTSGIREQYF. Complete variable domain (other parts from reference TRBV13 and TRBJ2-7): AAGVIQSPRHLIKEKRETATLKCYPIPRHDTVYWYQQGPGQDPQFLISFYEKMQSDKGSIPDRFSAQQFSDYHSELNMSSLELGDSALYFCASSARGTSGIREQYFGPGTRLTVT.

The V call is TRBV5-4, the J call TRBJ2-1; 9 bases fit TRBD2. The CDR3 runs to 14 residues. Per the germline V gene, CDR1 is SGHNT and CDR2 is YYREEE (reference sequence). V dropped 4 bases and J dropped 7; count of bases not matched to a gene: 6. Written as DNA, the CDR3 is TGTGCCAGCAGCCTACTAGCGGGTGGGAATGAGCAGTTCTTC. Translating it yields CASSLLAGGNEQFF.

This chain connects TRBV10-3 to TRBJ1-3; a weak D match, TRBD1 (5 bases). Deletions cut 3 bases from V and 0 bases from J, with 15 bases between. Germline V gene lookup returns CDR1 ENHRY and CDR2 SYGVKD. The CDR3 totals 17 residues. The CDR3 loop is CAISEGDGGYSGNTIYF. CDR3 in DNA: TGTGCCATCAGTGAAGGGGACGGGGGATACTCTGGAAACACCATATATTTT.

This chain connects TRBV5-1 to TRBJ2-3; no clear D gene. The germline CDR1 and CDR2 sequences are SGHRS and YFSETQ. Trimming cost V 4 bases and J 2 bases, with 17 bases left between them. CDR3 length: 16 residues. CDR3 DNA: TGCGCCAGCAGCCCACCATTAGCAGAATCCACAGATACGCAGTATTTT. Translated: CASSPPLAESTDTQYF.

This rearrangement joins TRBV6-6 to TRBJ2-5, with 8 positions matching TRBD1. Germline CDR1 is MNHNY and CDR2 is SVGAGI (reference sequence). The CDR3 consists of 16 residues. The V segment lost 0 bases and the J segment 5 bases; nucleotides outside the gene matches: 8. CDR3 in amino acids: CASSYSMGGQGETQYF. In DNA form, the CDR3 reads TGTGCCAGCAGTTACTCGATGGGTGGACAGGGTGAGACCCAGTACTTC.